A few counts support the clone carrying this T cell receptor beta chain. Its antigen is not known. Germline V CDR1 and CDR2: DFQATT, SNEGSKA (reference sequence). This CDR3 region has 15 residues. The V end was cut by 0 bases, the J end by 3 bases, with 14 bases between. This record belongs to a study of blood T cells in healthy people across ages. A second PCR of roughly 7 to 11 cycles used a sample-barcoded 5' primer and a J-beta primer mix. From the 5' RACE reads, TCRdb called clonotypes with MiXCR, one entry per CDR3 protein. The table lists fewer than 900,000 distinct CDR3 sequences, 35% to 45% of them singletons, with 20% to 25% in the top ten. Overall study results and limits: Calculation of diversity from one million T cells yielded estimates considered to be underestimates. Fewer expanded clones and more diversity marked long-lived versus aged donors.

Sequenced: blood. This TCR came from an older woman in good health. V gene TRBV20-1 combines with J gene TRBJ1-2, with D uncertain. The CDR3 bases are TGCAGTGCTAGAGAGGGAGGGCGAATAGACTATGGCTACACCTTC. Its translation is CSAREGGRIDYGYTF.